This T cell receptor (beta chain) was observed in a study of T cell responses to AZD1222 COVID-19 vaccine. Produced via immunoSEQ multiplex PCR; TCRdb's table is partial and in-frame only. The table lists around 61,000 clones, around 85% of them singletons. Sequenced here: peripheral blood, sampled on day 0 of AZD1222 vaccination. This TCR was sampled from an adult in good health.

CDR3 coding DNA: TGTGCCAGCAGTCTCCGCCGGGACACGATTTTGGGCTACACCTTC. Translated: CASSLRRDTILGYTF. The chain uses TRBV28 and TRBJ1-2, with D perhaps TRBD1 (6 bases). The CDR3 loop spans 15 amino acids. Deletions cut 5 bases from V and 8 bases from J, with 21 bases between. Looked up from germline, CDR1 is MDHEN and CDR2 is SYDVKM.